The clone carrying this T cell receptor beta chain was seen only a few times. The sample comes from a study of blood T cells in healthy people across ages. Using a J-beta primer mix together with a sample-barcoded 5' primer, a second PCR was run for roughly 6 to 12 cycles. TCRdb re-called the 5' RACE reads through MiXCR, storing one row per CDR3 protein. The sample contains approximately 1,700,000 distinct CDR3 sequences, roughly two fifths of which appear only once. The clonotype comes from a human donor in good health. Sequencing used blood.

CDR3 bases: TGTGCCAGTCGGGACAGCGATTACTCTGGGGCCAACGTCCTGACTTTC. This encodes CASRDSDYSGANVLTF. The chain links TRBV9 to TRBJ2-6, with 7 bases lining up with TRBD1. Germline CDR1 and CDR2: SGDLS and YYNGEE. CDR3 size: 16 residues. J lost 0 bases, V lost 8 bases, and 8 bases had no gene match.